The sequence of this TCR beta chain was determined in a study of control samples from healthy donors and cancer patients. Using immunoSEQ multiplex PCR, the repertoire was profiled, and TCRdb retains in-frame clones only, with some absent. The sample lists about 410,000 clones; around 90% were seen once. Trimming shortened V by 8 bases and J by 2 bases, and 13 bases separated the two germline ends. Germline values: CDR1 LNHDA, CDR2 SQIVND (reference sequence). This CDR3 has 13 residues. This chain joins TRBV19 and TRBJ2-7, with D perhaps assigned TRBD1 or TRBD2 (6 bases each). Sequenced material: PBMCs. The TCR comes from a man aged 40-50 years with head and neck cancer. CDR3 nucleotides: TGTGCCAGTGGGTTAGGGGGGACCTACGAGCAGTACTTC. Encoded protein: CASGLGGTYEQYF.